This passage covers 21 T cell receptor beta chains from one sample sequenced in a study of T cell responses to AZD1222 COVID-19 vaccine. TCRdb's table, derived via immunoSEQ multiplex PCR, lists solely in-frame clones and lacks some. The sample has about 150,000 clones; 80% to 90% are singletons. The input for sequencing was peripheral blood, taken on day 0 of AZD1222 vaccination. All receptors come from an adult in good health.

The chain links TRBV3-1 (or the pseudogene TRBV3-2) to TRBJ1-2, with TRBD1 identical over 8 bases. Germline V gene data show CDR1 as LGHDT and CDR2 as YNNKEL (reference sequence). The CDR3 loop spans 14 amino acids. The V segment lost 5 bases and the J segment 2 bases; nucleotides outside the gene matches: 4. The CDR3 region has the DNA TGTGCCAGCAGCGGCACAGGGGGGAACTATGGCTACACCTTC. It codes for CASSGTGGNYGYTF.

For the CDR3, the DNA is TGTGCCAGCAGCTTCCCCGGGACAGGGCGGACTGAAGCTTTCTTT. Protein sequence: CASSFPGTGRTEAFF. V gene TRBV7-9 combines with J gene TRBJ1-1; 9 nucleotides agree with TRBD1. Germline CDR1 and CDR2: SEHNR and FQNEAQ (reference sequence). The CDR3 spans 15 residues. Trimming at V came to 3 bases and at J to 5 bases, leaving 7 bases not matched to a gene. The full variable domain, in which reference TRBV7-9 and TRBJ1-1 provide the parts outside the CDR3, is DTGVSQNPRHKITKRGQNVTFRCDPISEHNRLYWYRQTLGQGPEFLTYFQNEAQLEKSRLLSDRFSAERPKGSFSTLEIQRTEQGDSAMYLCASSFPGTGRTEAFFGQGTRLTVV.

The rearrangement uses TRBV14 and TRBJ2-1; D ambiguous. Trimming left V 0 bases short and J 0 bases short, with 12 bases between. Germline lookup yields CDR1 SGHDN and CDR2 FVKESK. The length of the CDR3 is 17 residues. The CDR3 is CASSQEVNAHSYNEQFF. In DNA, the CDR3 is TGTGCCAGCAGCCAAGAAGTTAACGCCCACTCCTACAATGAGCAGTTCTTC.

The chain employs TRBV10-3 and TRBJ2-5; D remains ambiguous. CDR3 length equals 13 residues. The germline V gene encodes CDR1 ENHRY and CDR2 SYGVKD. V was clipped by 4 bases and J by 2 bases, with 8 bases between them. The DNA for the CDR3 is TGTGCCATCAGTGTGGACGGACAAGAGACCCAGTACTTC. This sequence encodes CAISVDGQETQYF.

The V gene is TRBV4-2, the J gene TRBJ2-5, with no clear D. CDR3 length: 17 amino acids. Looked up from germline, CDR1 is LGHNA and CDR2 is YNFKEQ. V lost 1 base and J 4 bases, leaving 19 bases between the germline ends. This CDR3 is CASSQVGKDSNRETQYF. The CDR3 DNA reads as TGTGCCAGCAGCCAAGTCGGAAAAGACTCCAACCGAGAGACCCAGTACTTC.

The rearrangement joins TRBV7-9 to TRBJ2-3, with 14 nucleotides matching TRBD2. CDR1 SEHNR and CDR2 FQNEAQ come from the germline V gene (reference sequence). There are 18 residues in the CDR3. V dropped 5 bases and J dropped 1; count of bases not matched to a gene: 8. CDR3 protein: CASSRPGTSGGRTDTQYF. DNA of the CDR3: TGTGCCAGCAGCCGTCCCGGGACTAGCGGGGGACGCACAGATACGCAGTATTTT.

V is TRBV4-1 and J is TRBJ2-5, with 7 bases fitting TRBD2. The J segment lost 5 bases and the V segment lost 1 base, leaving 4 bases of the junction unmatched. This CDR3 region has 14 residues. Germline V gene lookup returns CDR1 MGHRA and CDR2 YSYEKL. Written as DNA, the CDR3 is TGCGCCAGCAGCCAAGCGGGCGGGAGTGAGACCCAGTACTTC. Protein sequence: CASSQAGGSETQYF.

This rearrangement joins TRBV9 to TRBJ2-1; TRBD2 is a possible D gene (5 bases). Germline assignment: CDR1 SGDLS and CDR2 YYNGEE. The CDR3 is 13 amino acids. Trimming removed 4 bases at V and 2 bases at J, with 7 bases between. CDR3 in DNA: TGTGCCAGCAGCCAGCGGCCCTACAATGAGCAGTTCTTC. This translates into CASSQRPYNEQFF.

The chain links TRBV18 to TRBJ2-5; maybe TRBD1 (6 bases). Germline-derived CDR1 and CDR2 are KGHSH and LQKENI. This CDR3 comprises 14 residues. V was pared by 8 bases and J by 5 bases, with 18 bases between. The CDR3, as DNA: TGTGCCAGCGGATCAACACAGGGTCAGGAGACCCAGTACTTC. Its protein product is CASGSTQGQETQYF.

The chain is built from TRBV14 and TRBJ1-5, with unresolved D. Between the trimmed V and J ends, which lost 1 base and 5 bases, there was a span of 6 bases. Germline CDR1 reads SGHDN; CDR2 reads FVKESK. The CDR3 sequence is 13 residues long. The CDR3 sequence is CASSQVGDQPQHF. Written as DNA, the CDR3 is TGTGCCAGCAGCCAAGTCGGGGATCAGCCCCAGCATTTT. Full variable domain (rest looked up from reference TRBV14 and TRBJ1-5): EAGVTQFPSHSVIEKGQTVTLRCDPISGHDNLYWYRRVMGKEIKFLLHFVKESKQDESGMPNNRFLAERTGGTYSTLKVQPAELEDSGVYFCASSQVGDQPQHFGDGTRLSIL.

The chain has TRBV6-1 and TRBJ2-6, with D tentatively TRBD1 or TRBD2 (5 bases each). Trimming cost V 3 bases and J 0 bases, with 9 bases left between them. This CDR3 is 16 amino acids long. Germline lookup yields CDR1 MNHNS and CDR2 SASEGT. CDR3 in amino acids: CASSEWGTSGANVLTF. CDR3 nucleotide sequence: TGTGCCAGCAGTGAGTGGGGGACCTCTGGGGCCAACGTCCTGACTTTC.

This clone has just one count. The genes are TRBV10-3 and TRBJ2-5; 8 nucleotides line up with TRBD2. With V trimmed by 6 bases and J by 1 base, 4 bases remained unmatched. Germline V CDR1 and CDR2: ENHRY, SYGVKD. The CDR3 has 14 residues. CDR3 bases: TGTGCCATCAGGGCGACTAGCGCCCAAGAGACCCAGTACTTC. This codes for CAIRATSAQETQYF.

V is TRBV6-6 and J is TRBJ1-1; D is undetermined. The CDR3 sequence is 13 residues long. V lost 0 bases, J lost 3 bases, and 5 bases lay in between. From germline, CDR1 is MNHNY and CDR2 SVGAGI (reference sequence). This CDR3 is CASSYSRDTEAFF. Here the CDR3 DNA reads TGTGCCAGCAGTTACTCGAGGGACACTGAAGCTTTCTTT.

This CDR3 reads CASSLAGTSGGNTEAFF. The CDR3 DNA is TGCGCCAGCAGCTTGGCTGGAACCAGTGGAGGGAACACTGAAGCTTTCTTT. The V gene is TRBV5-1, the J gene TRBJ1-1; no definite D call. Trimming took off 0 bases at V and 1 base at J, with 16 bases between the two ends. Germline V gene lookup returns CDR1 SGHRS and CDR2 YFSETQ. The CDR3 has 17 residues.

The gene calls are TRBV2 and TRBJ2-7, with D perhaps assigned TRBD1 or TRBD2 (5 bases each). Trimming removed 9 bases from V and 3 bases from J, with 15 bases in between. CDR1 is SNHLY and CDR2 is FYNNEI in the germline V gene. The CDR3 is 13 residues long. CDR3 in DNA: TGTGCCAGTTCGATGGGACCACTCTACGAGCAGTACTTC. Amino acids: CASSMGPLYEQYF.

This clone turned up a few times. The CDR3 sequence: CASSFLGQSNTEAFF. In nucleotides, the CDR3 is TGTGCCAGCAGCTTCCTTGGACAGTCGAACACTGAAGCTTTCTTT. The chain couples TRBV7-9 to TRBJ1-1; D might be TRBD1 (6 bases). This CDR3 is 15 amino acids long. V was cut by 3 bases and J by 1 base, with 12 bases left in between. In germline, CDR1 is SEHNR, CDR2 FQNEAQ (reference sequence). The full variable domain, its missing parts supplied by reference TRBV7-9 and TRBJ1-1, is DTGVSQNPRHKITKRGQNVTFRCDPISEHNRLYWYRQTLGQGPEFLTYFQNEAQLEKSRLLSDRFSAERPKGSFSTLEIQRTEQGDSAMYLCASSFLGQSNTEAFFGQGTRLTVV.

V is TRBV11-2 and J is TRBJ1-3; D remains unclear. The length of the CDR3 is 16 residues. Trimming pared 1 base from V and 0 bases from J, leaving 10 bases between. CDR1 SGHAT and CDR2 FQNNGV come from the germline V gene. The CDR3 nucleotides read TGTGCCAGCAGCTTAGGCTTCGCCGCCTCTGGAAACACCATATATTTT. This codes for CASSLGFAASGNTIYF.

The chain employs TRBV6-7 and TRBJ2-7; tentatively, D is TRBD1 (6 bases). TRBV6-7 is treated as an ORF (open reading frame) with a function not yet certain. V was pared by 4 bases and J by 0 bases, with 7 bases between. The CDR3 is 13 amino acids. In DNA, the CDR3 is TGTGCCAGCAGTTGGGACAACTCCTACGAGCAGTACTTC. It yields the protein CASSWDNSYEQYF.

J is TRBJ2-7 and V is TRBV30, with 8 bases lining up with TRBD1. Germline loops: CDR1 GTSNPN, CDR2 SVGIG (reference sequence). The CDR3 loop spans 13 amino acids. After removal of 7 bases from V and 3 bases from J, the junction contained 8 bases not matched to a gene. The DNA of the CDR3 is TGTGCCTCGGACCGGGACAGGCGCTACGAGCAGTACTTC. Translation gives CASDRDRRYEQYF.

V is TRBV4-1 and J is TRBJ1-3; D is uncertain. Deletions cut 0 bases from V and 4 bases from J, with 16 bases between. Germline CDR1 is MGHRA and CDR2 is YSYEKL. The length of the CDR3 is 17 residues. As DNA, the CDR3 is TGCGCCAGCAGCCAAGATCAGACCCCCGCTCTCGGAAACACCATATATTTT. Protein: CASSQDQTPALGNTIYF.

This clone has more than one count but fewer than ten. The V and J genes are TRBV5-1 and TRBJ2-7; 11 nucleotides agree with TRBD2. The CDR3 length is 15 residues. CDR1 and CDR2 from the germline V gene are SGHRS and YFSETQ. The J segment lost 5 bases and the V segment lost 1 base, leaving 5 bases of the junction unmatched. The CDR3 region has the DNA TGCGCCAGCAGCTTGCCACTAGCGGGGGCCGACGAGCAGTACTTC. Translating it yields CASSLPLAGADEQYF.